A selection of T cell receptor beta chains follows, all from one sample in a study of blood T cell repertoires in COVID-19. Only in-frame clones appear in the TCRdb table, and some are missing; sequencing was by immunoSEQ multiplex PCR. The sample holds about 100,000 clones, roughly 81% seen once. The sequencing input was peripheral blood. These receptors all stem from a middle-aged man with active or convalescent COVID-19. Both conserved end residues are part of each CDR3. The order of the fields is V gene, J gene, D gene, clone size, CDR3 DNA, CDR3 protein. D genes are given only for firm matches. Expanded clones are given a class, and other clones once, few, many or no size at all.

TRBV25-1	TRBJ2-5	.	.	TGTGCCAGCAGTGAATCGGTCCTTCTCGAGGAGACCCAGTACTTC	CASSESVLLEETQYF
TRBV15	TRBJ1-4	.	.	TGTGCCACCAGCAGGGAGCCGGGGAAAACTAATGAAAAACTGTTTTTT	CATSREPGKTNEKLFF
TRBV9	TRBJ2-7	TRBD1	.	TGTGCCAGCAGCGTGACAGGGTTGGGCGAGCAGTACTTC	CASSVTGLGEQYF
TRBV2	TRBJ2-2	TRBD1	.	TGTGCCAGCAGAGGGACAGACACCGGGGAGCTGTTTTTT	CASRGTDTGELFF
TRBV6-5	TRBJ2-5	.	.	TGTGCCAGCAGTTACGGAATGGCGGGGGAGACCCAGTACTTC	CASSYGMAGETQYF
TRBV30	TRBJ2-5	.	.	TGTGCCTGGAGTATACGGTCCGTGGAGTCCCAGTACTTC	CAWSIRSVESQYF
TRBV10-1	TRBJ2-1	TRBD2	.	TGCGCCAGCAGCCCGTCCGTTGGACTAGCGGGGGCCTTCTCCTACAATGAGCAGTTCTTC	CASSPSVGLAGAFSYNEQFF
TRBV3-1/TRBV3-2	TRBJ2-3	.	.	TGTGCCAGCAGCCAAGATCATCCGCTAAATACGCAGTATTTT	CASSQDHPLNTQYF
TRBV6-5	TRBJ2-7	TRBD2	.	TGTGCCGCGGGTAGCGGGGGAGTGACCTACGAGCAGTACTTC	CAAGSGGVTYEQYF
TRBV12-3/TRBV12-4	TRBJ2-5	.	.	TGTGCCAGCAGTAACCAGGGAAGAGAGACCCAGTACTTC	CASSNQGRETQYF
TRBV5-1	TRBJ2-1	TRBD2	.	TGCGCCAGCAGCTTGGCGAAGGGAGGGGATGAGCAGTTCTTC	CASSLAKGGDEQFF
TRBV10-1	TRBJ2-1	TRBD1	.	TGCGCCAGAAAATTCGAACAGGGGGTTGAGCAGTTCTTC	CARKFEQGVEQFF
TRBV18	TRBJ2-7	TRBD2	.	TGTGCCAGCTCACCAGGACTAGCGGAAATCTCCTACGAGCAGTACTTC	CASSPGLAEISYEQYF
TRBV6-5	TRBJ2-7	.	.	TGTGCCAGCACCCCTCCCGGTGGAGGGTCCTACGAGCAGTACTTC	CASTPPGGGSYEQYF
TRBV18	TRBJ2-2	TRBD1	.	TGTGCCAGCTCACCAAGGACAGGGTGGACCGGGGAGCTGTTTTTT	CASSPRTGWTGELFF
TRBV7-6	TRBJ2-2	TRBD1	.	TGTGCCAGCAGCCGCAAAGGGGGCTCAACGAACACCGGGGAGCTGTTTTTT	CASSRKGGSTNTGELFF
TRBV9	TRBJ1-5	.	few	TGTGCCAGCAGCGCAGACAGTCAATATCAGCCCCAGCATTTT	CASSADSQYQPQHF
TRBV9	TRBJ1-2	.	.	TGTGCCAGCAGCGCGGCGGGGCACTATGGCTACACCTTC	CASSAAGHYGYTF
TRBV6-5	TRBJ1-2	.	.	TGTGCCACCTCGGAATCACAGGCGAACTATGGCTACACCTTC	CATSESQANYGYTF